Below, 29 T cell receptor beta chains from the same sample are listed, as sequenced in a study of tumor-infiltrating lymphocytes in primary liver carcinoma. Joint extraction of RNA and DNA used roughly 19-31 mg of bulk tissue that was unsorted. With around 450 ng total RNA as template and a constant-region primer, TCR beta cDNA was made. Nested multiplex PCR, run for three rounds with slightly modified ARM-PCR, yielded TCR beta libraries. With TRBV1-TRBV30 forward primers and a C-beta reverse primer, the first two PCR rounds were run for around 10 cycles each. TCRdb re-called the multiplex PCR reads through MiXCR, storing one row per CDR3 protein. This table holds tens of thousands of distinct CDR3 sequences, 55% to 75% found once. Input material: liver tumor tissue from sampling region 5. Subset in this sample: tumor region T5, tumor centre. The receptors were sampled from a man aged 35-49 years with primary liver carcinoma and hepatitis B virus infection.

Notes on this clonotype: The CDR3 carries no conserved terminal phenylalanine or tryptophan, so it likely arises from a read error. The CDR3 nucleotides are TGTGCGAGCTGCAGAGGGACCGTAGAGACCCAGTACTTA. Encoded protein: CASCRGTVETQYL. V gene TRBV11-3 combines with J gene TRBJ2-5; D tentatively fits TRBD1 or TRBD2 (5 bases each). CDR1 is SGHNT and CDR2 is YENEEA in the germline V gene. This CDR3 is 13 amino acids long.

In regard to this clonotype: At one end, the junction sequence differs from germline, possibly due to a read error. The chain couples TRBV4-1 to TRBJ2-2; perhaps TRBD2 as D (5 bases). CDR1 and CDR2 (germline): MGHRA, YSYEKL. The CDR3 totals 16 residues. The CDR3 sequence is CASGQELAAWTGELLF. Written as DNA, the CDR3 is TGCGCCAGCGGCCAAGAACTGGCCGCGTGGACCGGGGAGCTGCTTTTT.

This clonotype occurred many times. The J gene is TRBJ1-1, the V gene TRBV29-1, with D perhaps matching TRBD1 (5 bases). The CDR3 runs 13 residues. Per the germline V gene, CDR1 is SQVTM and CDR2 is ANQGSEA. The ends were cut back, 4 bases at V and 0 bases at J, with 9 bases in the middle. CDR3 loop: CSVVGQLNTEAFF. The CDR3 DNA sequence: TGCAGCGTTGTGGGGCAGCTGAACACTGAAGCTTTCTTT.

In DNA, the CDR3 is TGCGCTAGGAGCCAGTCGTTCGGGGGGGTTGACGAGCAGTACTTC. Translating gives CARSQSFGGVDEQYF. The chain is built from TRBV4-1 and TRBJ2-7, with 8 bases matching TRBD2. The CDR3 consists of 15 residues. Germline V gene sequence: CDR1 MGHRA, CDR2 YSYEKL.

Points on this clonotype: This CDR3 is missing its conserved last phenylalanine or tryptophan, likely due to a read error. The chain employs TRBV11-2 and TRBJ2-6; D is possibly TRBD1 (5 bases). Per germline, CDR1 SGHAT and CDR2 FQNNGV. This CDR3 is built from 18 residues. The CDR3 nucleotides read TGTGCCAACAGCTTAGGGCCAGGGCACAGCTCTGAGGCCAACATCCTGACTTCC. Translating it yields CANSLGPGHSSEANILTS.

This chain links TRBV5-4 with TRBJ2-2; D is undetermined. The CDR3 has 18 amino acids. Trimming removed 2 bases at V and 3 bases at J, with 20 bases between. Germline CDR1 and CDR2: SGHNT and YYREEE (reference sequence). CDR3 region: CASSLRRVPLLDTGELFF. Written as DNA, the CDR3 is TGTGCCAGCAGCTTAAGACGGGTGCCCCTCTTAGACACCGGGGAGCTGTTTTTT.

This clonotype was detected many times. The DNA of the CDR3 is TGTGCCATCAGTGGGGTCAGGGTAGAGACCCAGTACTTC. Encoded protein: CAISGVRVETQYF. This chain uses TRBV10-3 with TRBJ2-5; TRBD1 might be the D (5 bases). Germline loops: CDR1 ENHRY, CDR2 SYGVKD. V was pared by 4 bases and J by 4 bases, with 10 bases between. There are 13 residues in the CDR3.

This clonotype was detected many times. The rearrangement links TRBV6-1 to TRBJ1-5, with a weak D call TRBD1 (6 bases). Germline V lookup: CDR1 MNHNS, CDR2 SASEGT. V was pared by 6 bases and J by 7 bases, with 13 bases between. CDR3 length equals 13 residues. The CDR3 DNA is TGTGCCAGCAGCCAACAGGGAGGGCAGCCCCAGCATTTT. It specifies CASSQQGGQPQHF.

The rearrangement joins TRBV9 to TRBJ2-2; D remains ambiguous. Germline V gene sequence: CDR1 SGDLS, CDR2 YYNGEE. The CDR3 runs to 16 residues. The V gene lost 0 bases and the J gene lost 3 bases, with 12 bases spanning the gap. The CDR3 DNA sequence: TGTGCCAGCAGCGTAGCTACGGGCCTCGACACCGGGGAGCTGTTTTTT. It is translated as CASSVATGLDTGELFF.

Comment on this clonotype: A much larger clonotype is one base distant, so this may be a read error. The CDR3 is CASSLRQVNYGYTF. The CDR3 DNA reads as TGTGCCAGCAGCTTGAGACAGGTCAACTATGGCTACACCTTC. The chain couples TRBV7-8 to TRBJ1-2; tentatively, D is TRBD1 (6 bases). With 3 bases removed from V and 2 bases from J, the gap between germline ends came to 10 bases. The germline CDR1 and CDR2 sequences are SGHVS and FQNEAQ. The CDR3 has 14 residues.

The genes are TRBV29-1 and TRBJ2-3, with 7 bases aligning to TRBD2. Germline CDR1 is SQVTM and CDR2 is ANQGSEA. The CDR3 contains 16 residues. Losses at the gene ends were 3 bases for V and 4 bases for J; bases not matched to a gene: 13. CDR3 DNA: TGCAGCGTTGACGGGGAAGCGGGAATTTACGCAGATACGCAGTATTTT. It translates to CSVDGEAGIYADTQYF.

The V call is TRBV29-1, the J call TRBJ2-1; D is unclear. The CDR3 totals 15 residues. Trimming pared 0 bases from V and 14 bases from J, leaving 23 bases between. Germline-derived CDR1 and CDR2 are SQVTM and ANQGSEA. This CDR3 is CSVEDPRRLGLEKFF. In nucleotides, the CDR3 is TGCAGCGTTGAAGATCCCAGGCGTTTGGGCTTGGAGAAGTTCTTC.

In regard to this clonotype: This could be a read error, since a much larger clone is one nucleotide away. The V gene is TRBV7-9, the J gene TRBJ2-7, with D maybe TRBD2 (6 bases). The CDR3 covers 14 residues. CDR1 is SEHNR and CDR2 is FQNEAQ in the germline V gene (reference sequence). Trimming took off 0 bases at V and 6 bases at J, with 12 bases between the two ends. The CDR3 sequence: CASSLAEAGSEQYF. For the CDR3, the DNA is TGTGCCAGCAGCTTAGCTGAGGCCGGGAGCGAGCAGTACTTC.

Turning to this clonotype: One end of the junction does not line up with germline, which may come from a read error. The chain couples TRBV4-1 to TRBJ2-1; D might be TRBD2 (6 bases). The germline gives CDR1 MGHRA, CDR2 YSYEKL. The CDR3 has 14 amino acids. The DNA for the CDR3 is TGCCCCAGCAGCCGCCCGGGACTCGGGGATAAGCAGTTCTTC. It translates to CPSSRPGLGDKQFF.

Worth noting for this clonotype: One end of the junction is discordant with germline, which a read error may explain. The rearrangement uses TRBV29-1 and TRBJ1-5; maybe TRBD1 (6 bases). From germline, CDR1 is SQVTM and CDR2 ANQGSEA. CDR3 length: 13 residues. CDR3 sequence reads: CSVRDNYNQPQLF. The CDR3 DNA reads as TGTAGCGTTAGGGACAATTACAATCAGCCCCAGCTTTTT.

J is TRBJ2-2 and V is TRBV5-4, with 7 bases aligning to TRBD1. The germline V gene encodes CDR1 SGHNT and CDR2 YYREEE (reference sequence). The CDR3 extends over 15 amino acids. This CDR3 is CISSLGRQGTGELFF. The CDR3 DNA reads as TGTATCAGCAGCTTGGGCAGACAGGGCACCGGGGAGCTGTTTTTT.

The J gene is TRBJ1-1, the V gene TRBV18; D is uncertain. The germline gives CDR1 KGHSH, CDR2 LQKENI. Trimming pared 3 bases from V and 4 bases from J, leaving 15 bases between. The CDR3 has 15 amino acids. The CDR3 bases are TGTGCCAGCTCACCGGCGCAGCGGGGTACCACTGAAGCTTTCTTT. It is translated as CASSPAQRGTTEAFF.

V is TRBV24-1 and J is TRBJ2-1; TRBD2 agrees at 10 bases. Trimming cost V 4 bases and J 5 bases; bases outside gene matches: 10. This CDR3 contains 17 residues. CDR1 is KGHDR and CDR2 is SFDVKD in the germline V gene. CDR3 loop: CATSEPPGLAINNEQFF. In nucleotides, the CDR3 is TGTGCCACCAGTGAGCCCCCGGGACTAGCGATCAACAATGAGCAGTTCTTC.

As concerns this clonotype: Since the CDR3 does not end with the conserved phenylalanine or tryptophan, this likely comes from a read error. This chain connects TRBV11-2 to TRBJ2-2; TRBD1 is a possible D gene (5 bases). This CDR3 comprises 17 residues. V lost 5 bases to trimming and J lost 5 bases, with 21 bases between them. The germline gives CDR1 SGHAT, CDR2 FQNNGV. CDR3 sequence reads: CASSILRTYPGTGELFS. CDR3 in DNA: TGTGCCAGCAGCATACTTCGGACGTACCCAGGGACCGGGGAGCTGTTTTCC.

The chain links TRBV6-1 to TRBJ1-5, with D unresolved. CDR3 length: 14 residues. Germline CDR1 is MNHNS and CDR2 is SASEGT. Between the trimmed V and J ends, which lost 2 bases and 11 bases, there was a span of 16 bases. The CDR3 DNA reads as TGTGCCAGCAGTGAACTTACGGCCACGAAGACCCAGCATTTT. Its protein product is CASSELTATKTQHF.

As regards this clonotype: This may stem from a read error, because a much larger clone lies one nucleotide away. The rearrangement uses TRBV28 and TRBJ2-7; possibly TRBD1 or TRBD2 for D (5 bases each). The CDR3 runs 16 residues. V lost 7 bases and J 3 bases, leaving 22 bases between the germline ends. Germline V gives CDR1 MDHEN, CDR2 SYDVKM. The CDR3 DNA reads TGTGCCAGCACGGATGGCAGGGCCGGGGTATTCTACGAGCAGTACTTC. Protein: CASTDGRAGVFYEQYF.

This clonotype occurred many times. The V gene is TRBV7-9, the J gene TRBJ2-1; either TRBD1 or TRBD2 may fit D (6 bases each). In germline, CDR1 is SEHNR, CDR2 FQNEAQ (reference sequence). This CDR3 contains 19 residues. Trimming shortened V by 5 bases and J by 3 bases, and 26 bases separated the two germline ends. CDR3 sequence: CASSNRVIDGRGGYNEQFF. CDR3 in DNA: TGTGCCAGCAGCAACCGAGTTATTGACGGGAGAGGGGGCTACAATGAGCAGTTCTTC.

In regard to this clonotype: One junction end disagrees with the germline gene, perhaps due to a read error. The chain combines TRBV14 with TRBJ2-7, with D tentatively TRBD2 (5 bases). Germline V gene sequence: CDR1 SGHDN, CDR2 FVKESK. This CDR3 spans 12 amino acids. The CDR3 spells CASSQGGYGQYF. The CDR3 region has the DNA TGTGCCAGCAGCCAAGGCGGGTACGGGCAGTACTTC. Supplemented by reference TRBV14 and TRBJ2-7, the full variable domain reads EAGVTQFPSHSVIEKGQTVTLRCDPISGHDNLYWYRRVMGKEIKFLLHFVKESKQDESGMPNNRFLAERTGGTYSTLKVQPAELEDSGVYFCASSQGGYGQYFGPGTRLTVT.

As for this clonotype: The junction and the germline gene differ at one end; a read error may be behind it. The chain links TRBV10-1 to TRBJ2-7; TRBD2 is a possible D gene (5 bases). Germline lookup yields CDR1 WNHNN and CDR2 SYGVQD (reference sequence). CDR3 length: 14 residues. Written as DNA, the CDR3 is TGCGCCAGGAGTGGTAGTGGGAGCGCCTACGAGCAGTACTTC. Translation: CARSGSGSAYEQYF.

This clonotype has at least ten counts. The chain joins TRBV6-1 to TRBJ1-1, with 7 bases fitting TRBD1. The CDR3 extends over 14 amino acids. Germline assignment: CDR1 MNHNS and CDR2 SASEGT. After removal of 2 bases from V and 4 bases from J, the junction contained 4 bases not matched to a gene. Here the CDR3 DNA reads TGTGCCAGCAGTGAACGAGGGGGCCCCACTGAAGCTTTCTTT. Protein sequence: CASSERGGPTEAFF.

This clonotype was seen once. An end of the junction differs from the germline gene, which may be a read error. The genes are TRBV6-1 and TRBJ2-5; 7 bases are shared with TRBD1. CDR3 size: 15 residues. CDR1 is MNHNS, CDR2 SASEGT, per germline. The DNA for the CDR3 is TGTGCCAGCAGTGAGGTAGAGACAGGGAGAGAGACCCAGCACTTC. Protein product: CASSEVETGRETQHF.

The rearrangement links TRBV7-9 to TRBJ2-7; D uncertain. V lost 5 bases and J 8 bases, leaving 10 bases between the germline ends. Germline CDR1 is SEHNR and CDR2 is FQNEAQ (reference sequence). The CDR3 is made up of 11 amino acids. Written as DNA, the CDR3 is TGTGCCAGCAGCCCTCAAGACAAGCAGTACTTC. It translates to CASSPQDKQYF. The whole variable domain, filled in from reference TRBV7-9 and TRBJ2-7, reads DTGVSQNPRHKITKRGQNVTFRCDPISEHNRLYWYRQTLGQGPEFLTYFQNEAQLEKSRLLSDRFSAERPKGSFSTLEIQRTEQGDSAMYLCASSPQDKQYFGPGTRLTVT.

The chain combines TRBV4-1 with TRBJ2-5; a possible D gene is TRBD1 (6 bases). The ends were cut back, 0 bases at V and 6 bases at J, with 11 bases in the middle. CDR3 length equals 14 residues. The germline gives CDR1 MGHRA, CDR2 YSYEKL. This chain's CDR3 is CASSQEPGVKTQYF. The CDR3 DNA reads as TGCGCCAGCAGCCAAGAGCCAGGGGTAAAGACCCAGTACTTC.

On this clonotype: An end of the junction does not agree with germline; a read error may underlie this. The CDR3 loop reads CTSTEIVDGGPQYF. DNA for the CDR3: TGTACCAGCACTGAAATCGTTGATGGGGGGCCGCAGTACTTC. This rearrangement joins TRBV12-3 or TRBV12-4 to TRBJ2-7; D tentatively reads TRBD1 or TRBD2 (6 bases each). The CDR3 is 14 amino acids.